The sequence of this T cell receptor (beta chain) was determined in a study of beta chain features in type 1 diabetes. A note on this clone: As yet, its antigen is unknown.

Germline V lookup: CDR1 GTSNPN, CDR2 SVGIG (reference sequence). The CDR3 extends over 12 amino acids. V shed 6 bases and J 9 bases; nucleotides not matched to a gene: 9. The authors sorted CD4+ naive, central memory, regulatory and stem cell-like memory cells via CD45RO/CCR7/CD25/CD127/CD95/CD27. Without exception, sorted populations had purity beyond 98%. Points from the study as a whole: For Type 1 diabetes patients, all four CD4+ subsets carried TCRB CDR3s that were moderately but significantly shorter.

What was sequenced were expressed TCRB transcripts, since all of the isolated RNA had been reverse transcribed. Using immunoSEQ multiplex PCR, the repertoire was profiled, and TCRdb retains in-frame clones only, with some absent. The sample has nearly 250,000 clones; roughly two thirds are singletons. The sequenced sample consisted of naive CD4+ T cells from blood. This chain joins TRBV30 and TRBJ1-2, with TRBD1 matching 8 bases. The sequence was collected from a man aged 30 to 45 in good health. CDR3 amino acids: CACWNRGKSYTF. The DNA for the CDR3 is TGTGCCTGTTGGAACAGGGGGAAAAGCTACACCTTC.